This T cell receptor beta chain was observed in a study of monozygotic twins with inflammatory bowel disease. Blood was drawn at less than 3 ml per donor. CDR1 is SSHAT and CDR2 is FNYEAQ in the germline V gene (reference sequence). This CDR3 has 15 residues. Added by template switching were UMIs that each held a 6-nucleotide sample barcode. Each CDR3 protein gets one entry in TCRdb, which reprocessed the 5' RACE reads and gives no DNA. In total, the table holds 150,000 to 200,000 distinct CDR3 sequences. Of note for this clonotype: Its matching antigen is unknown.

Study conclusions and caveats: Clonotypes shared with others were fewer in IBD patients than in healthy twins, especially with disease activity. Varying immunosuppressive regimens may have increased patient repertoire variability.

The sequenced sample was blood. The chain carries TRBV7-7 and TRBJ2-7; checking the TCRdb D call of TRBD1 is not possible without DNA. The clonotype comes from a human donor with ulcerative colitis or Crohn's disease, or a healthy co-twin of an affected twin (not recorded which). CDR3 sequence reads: CASSLGGTGMDEQYF.